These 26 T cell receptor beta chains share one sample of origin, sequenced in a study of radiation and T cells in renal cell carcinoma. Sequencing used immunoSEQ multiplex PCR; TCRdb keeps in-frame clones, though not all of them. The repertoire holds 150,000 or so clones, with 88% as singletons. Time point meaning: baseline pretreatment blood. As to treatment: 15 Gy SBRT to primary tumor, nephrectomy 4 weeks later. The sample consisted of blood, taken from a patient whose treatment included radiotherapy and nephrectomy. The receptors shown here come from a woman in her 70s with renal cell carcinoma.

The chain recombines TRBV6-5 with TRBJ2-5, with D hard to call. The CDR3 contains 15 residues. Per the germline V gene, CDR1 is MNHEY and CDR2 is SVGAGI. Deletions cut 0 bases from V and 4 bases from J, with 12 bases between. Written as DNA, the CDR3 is TGTGCCAGCAGTTACTCGTGGCCCGGACGAGAGACCCAGTACTTC. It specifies CASSYSWPGRETQYF.

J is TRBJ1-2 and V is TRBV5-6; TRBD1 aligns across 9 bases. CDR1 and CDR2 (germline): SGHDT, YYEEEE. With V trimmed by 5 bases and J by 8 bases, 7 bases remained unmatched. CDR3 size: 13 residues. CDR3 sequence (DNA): TGTGCCAGCAGGCAGGACAGGGGCGAAGGCTACACCTTC. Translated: CASRQDRGEGYTF.

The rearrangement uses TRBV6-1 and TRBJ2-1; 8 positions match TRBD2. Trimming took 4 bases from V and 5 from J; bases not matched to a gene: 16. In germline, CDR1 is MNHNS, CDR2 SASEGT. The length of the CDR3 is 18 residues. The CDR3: CASSVWRGAANLHNEQFF. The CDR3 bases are TGTGCCAGCAGTGTGTGGCGGGGGGCGGCAAACTTGCACAATGAGCAGTTCTTC.

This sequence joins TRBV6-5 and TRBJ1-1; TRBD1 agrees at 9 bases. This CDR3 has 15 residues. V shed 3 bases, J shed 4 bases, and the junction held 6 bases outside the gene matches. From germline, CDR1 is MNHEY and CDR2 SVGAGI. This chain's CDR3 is CASSYSGTGSTEAFF. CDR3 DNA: TGTGCCAGCAGTTATTCCGGGACAGGGAGCACTGAAGCTTTCTTT.

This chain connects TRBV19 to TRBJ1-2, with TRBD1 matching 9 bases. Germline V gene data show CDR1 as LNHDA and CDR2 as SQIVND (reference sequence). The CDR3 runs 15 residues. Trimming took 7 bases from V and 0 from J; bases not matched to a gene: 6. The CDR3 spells CASNNGTGTNYGYTF. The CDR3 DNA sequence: TGTGCCAGTAACAACGGGACAGGGACTAACTATGGCTACACCTTC.

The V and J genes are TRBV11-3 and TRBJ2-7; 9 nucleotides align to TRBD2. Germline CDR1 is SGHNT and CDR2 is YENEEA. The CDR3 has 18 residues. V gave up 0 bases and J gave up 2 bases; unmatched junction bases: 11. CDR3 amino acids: CASSLDTSGTSLTYEQYF. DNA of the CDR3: TGTGCCAGCAGCTTAGATACCTCCGGGACTAGCCTCACCTACGAGCAGTACTTC.

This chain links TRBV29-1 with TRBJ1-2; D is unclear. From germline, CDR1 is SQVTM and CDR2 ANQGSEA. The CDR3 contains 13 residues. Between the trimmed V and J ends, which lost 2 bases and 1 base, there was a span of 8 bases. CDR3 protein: CSVERDGNYGYTF. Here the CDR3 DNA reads TGCAGCGTTGAAAGAGACGGTAACTATGGCTACACCTTC.

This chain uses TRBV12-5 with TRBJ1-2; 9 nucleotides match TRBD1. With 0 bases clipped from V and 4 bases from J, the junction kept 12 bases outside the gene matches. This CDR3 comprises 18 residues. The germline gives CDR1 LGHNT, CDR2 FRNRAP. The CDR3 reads CASGLVLGDRALSYGYTF. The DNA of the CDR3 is TGTGCTAGTGGTTTGGTATTAGGGGACAGGGCCTTATCCTATGGCTACACCTTC. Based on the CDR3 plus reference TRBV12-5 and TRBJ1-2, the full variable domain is DARVTQTPRHKVTEMGQEVTMRCQPILGHNTVFWYRQTMMQGLELLAYFRNRAPLDDSGMPKDRFSAEMPDATLATLKIQPSEPRDSAVYFCASGLVLGDRALSYGYTFGSGTRLTVV.

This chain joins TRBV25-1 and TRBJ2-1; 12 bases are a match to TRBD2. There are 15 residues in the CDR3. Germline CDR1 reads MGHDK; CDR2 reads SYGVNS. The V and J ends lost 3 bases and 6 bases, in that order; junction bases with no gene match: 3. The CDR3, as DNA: TGTGCCAGCAGTGACCTAGCGGGGGGGTTCAATGAGCAGTTCTTC. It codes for CASSDLAGGFNEQFF.

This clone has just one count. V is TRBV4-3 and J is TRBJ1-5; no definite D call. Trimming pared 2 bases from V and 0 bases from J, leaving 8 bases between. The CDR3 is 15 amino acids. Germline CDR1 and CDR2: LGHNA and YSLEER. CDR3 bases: TGCGCCAGCAGCCAACATTGGCTTAGCAATCAGCCCCAGCATTTT. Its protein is CASSQHWLSNQPQHF.

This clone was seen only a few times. The CDR3 DNA follows: TGTGCCTGGAGTGGACCAGGGGGCGACTTCATGAACACTGAAGCTTTCTTT. This encodes CAWSGPGGDFMNTEAFF. The rearrangement links TRBV30 to TRBJ1-1, with 8 positions matching TRBD1. J lost 0 bases, V lost 1 base, and 10 bases had no gene match. This CDR3 spans 17 amino acids. Germline values: CDR1 GTSNPN, CDR2 SVGIG (reference sequence).

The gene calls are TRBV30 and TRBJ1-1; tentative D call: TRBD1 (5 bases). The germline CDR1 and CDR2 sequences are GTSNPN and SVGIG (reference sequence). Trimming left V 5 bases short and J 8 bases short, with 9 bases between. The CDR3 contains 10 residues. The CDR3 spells CAWVQVEAFF. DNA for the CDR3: TGTGCCTGGGTACAGGTCGAAGCTTTCTTT.

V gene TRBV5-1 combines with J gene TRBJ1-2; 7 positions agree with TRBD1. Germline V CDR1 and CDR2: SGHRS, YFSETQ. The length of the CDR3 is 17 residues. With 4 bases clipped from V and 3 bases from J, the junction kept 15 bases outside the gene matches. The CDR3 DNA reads TGCGCCAGCAGCCCCCGCAGAGGGGGCCTTCTCGACTATGGCTACACCTTC. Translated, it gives CASSPRRGGLLDYGYTF. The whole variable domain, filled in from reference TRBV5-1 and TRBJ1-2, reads KAGVTQTPRYLIKTRGQQVTLSCSPISGHRSVSWYQQTPGQGLQFLFEYFSETQRNKGNFPGRFSGRQFSNSRSEMNVSTLELGDSALYLCASSPRRGGLLDYGYTFGSGTRLTVV.

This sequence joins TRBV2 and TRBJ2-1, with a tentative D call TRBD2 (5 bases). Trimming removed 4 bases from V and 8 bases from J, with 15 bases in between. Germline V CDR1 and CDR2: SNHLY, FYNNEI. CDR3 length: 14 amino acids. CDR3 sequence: CASSAGLAPYEQFF. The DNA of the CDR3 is TGTGCCAGCAGTGCCGGGCTAGCCCCCTATGAGCAGTTCTTC.

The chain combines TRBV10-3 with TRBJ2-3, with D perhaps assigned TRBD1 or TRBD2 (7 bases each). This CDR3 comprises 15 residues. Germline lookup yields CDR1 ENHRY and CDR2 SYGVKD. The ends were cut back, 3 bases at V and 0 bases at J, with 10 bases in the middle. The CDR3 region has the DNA TGTGCCATCAGTGACCAGGGGGGGAGCACAGATACGCAGTATTTT. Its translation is CAISDQGGSTDTQYF.

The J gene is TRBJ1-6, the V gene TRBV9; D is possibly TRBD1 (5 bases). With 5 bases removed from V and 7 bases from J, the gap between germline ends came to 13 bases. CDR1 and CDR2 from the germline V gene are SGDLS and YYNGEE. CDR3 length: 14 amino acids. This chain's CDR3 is CASRASWGNSPLHF. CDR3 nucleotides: TGTGCCAGCAGAGCATCTTGGGGGAATTCACCCCTCCACTTT.

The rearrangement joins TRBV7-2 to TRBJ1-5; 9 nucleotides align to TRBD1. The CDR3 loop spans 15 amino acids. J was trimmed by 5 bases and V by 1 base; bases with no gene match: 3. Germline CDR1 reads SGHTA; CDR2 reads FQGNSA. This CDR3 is CASSLVGTGYQPQHF. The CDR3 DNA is TGTGCCAGCAGCTTAGTCGGGACAGGGTATCAGCCCCAGCATTTT.

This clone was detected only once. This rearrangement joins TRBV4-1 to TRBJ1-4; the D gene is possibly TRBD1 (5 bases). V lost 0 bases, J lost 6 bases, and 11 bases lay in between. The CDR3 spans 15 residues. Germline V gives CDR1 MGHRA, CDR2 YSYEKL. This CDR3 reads CASSQDSAGHEKLFF. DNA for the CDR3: TGCGCCAGCAGCCAAGATTCGGCAGGGCATGAAAAACTGTTTTTT.

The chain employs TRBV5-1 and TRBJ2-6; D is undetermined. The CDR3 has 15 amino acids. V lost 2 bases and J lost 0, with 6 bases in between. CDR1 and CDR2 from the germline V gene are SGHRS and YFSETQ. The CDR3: CASSFTSSGANVLTF. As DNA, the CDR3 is TGCGCCAGCAGCTTCACCAGCTCTGGGGCCAACGTCCTGACTTTC.

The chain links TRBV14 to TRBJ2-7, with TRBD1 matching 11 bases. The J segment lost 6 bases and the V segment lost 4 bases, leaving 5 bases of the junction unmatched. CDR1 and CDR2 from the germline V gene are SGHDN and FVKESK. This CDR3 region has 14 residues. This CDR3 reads CASSRRDRGVEQYF. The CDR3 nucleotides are TGTGCCAGCAGCCGCCGGGACAGGGGGGTCGAGCAGTACTTC.

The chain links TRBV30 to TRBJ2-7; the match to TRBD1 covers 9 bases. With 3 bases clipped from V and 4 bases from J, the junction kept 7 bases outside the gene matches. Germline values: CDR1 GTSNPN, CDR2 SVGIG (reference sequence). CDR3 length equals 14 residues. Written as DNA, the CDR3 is TGTGCCTGGAGAGCCACAGGGGGCGGATACGAGCAGTACTTC. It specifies CAWRATGGGYEQYF.

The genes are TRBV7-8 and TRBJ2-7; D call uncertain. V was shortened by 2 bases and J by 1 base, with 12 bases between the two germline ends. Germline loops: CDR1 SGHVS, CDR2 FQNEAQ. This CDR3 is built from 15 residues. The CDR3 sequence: CASSLKGRWSYEQYF. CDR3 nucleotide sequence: TGTGCCAGCAGCTTAAAGGGAAGGTGGTCCTACGAGCAGTACTTC.

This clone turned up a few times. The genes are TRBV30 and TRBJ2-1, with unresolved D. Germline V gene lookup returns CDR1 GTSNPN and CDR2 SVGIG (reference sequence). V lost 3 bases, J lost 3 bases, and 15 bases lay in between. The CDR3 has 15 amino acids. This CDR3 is CAWSPPSLDYNEQFF. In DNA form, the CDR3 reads TGTGCCTGGAGCCCACCGTCCCTAGACTACAATGAGCAGTTCTTC.

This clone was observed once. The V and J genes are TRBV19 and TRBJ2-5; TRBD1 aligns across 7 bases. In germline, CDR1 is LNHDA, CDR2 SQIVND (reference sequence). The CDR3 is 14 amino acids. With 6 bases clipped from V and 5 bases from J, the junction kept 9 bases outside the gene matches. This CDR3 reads CASRSGRGLETQYF. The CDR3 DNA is TGTGCCAGTAGATCTGGTAGGGGGCTGGAGACCCAGTACTTC.

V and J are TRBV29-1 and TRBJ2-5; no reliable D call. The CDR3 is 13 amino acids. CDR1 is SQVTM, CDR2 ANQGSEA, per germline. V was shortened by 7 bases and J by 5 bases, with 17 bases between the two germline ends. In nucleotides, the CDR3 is TGCAGCGCCGGCCAAGTCAACGGGGAGACCCAGTACTTC. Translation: CSAGQVNGETQYF.

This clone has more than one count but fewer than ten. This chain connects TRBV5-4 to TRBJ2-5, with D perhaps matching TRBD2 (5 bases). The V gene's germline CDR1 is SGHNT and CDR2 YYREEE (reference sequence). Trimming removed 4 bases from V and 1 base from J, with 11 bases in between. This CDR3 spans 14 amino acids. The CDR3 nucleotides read TGTGCCAGCAGCCTATTAGCGTCCCAAGAGACCCAGTACTTC. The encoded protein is CASSLLASQETQYF. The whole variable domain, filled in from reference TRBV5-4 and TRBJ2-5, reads ETGVTQSPTHLIKTRGQQVTLRCSSQSGHNTVSWYQQALGQGPQFIFQYYREEENGRGNFPPRFSGLQFPNYSSELNVNALELDDSALYLCASSLLASQETQYFGPGTRLLVL.